The sequence of this TCR beta chain was determined in a study of blood T cell repertoires in COVID-19. Repertoires were generated with immunoSEQ multiplex PCR, while TCRdb's copy carries only in-frame clones and drops some. The sample has 180,000 or so clones, about 90% seen once; the top ten hold roughly 9.7%. This clonotype originated in a woman aged 55-69 years with COVID-19, enrolled during active disease. Material for sequencing was peripheral blood.

The CDR3 DNA is TGTGCCAGCAGCTCGGACAGGGGGTACTATGGCTACACCTTC. It is translated as CASSSDRGYYGYTF. The V call is TRBV7-9, the J call TRBJ1-2; 10 nucleotides align to TRBD1. Germline V gene sequence: CDR1 SEHNR, CDR2 FQNEAQ (reference sequence). V shed 4 bases and J 3 bases; nucleotides not matched to a gene: 2. The CDR3 consists of 14 residues.